The T cell receptor (beta chain) under discussion was sequenced for a study of T cell repertoires in cytomegalovirus infection. The CDR3 spans 16 residues. The germline V gene encodes CDR1 MDHEN and CDR2 SYDVKM. Trimming took 5 bases from V and 4 from J, leaving 20 bases between them. Study-level points and caveats: Individuals carrying CMV plus the relevant HLA were identified by cumulative frequency of public TCR beta families.

In its sample, this clonotype was seen a few times. Its target is unknown. In TCRdb, the reads were re-called with MiXCR into one record per CDR3 protein. The profile shows approximately 500,000 distinct CDR3 sequences, approximately 10% of them singletons. The TCR originated in a human donor in good health (CMV status not recorded). Some clones in this sample may be carry-over from other donors' samples. The sequenced sample was PBMCs. The rearrangement uses TRBV28 and TRBJ1-2; possibly TRBD1 for D (6 bases). The CDR3 reads CASSSPSRTDTYGYTF. The CDR3 bases are TGTGCCAGCAGTAGTCCCTCTCGGACAGATACCTATGGCTACACCTTC.